This T cell receptor (beta chain) was retrieved from a study of shared clonotypes between healthy human individuals. TCRdb keeps only in-frame clones here, not all; method: immunoSEQ multiplex PCR. Of fewer than 1.8 million clones in the sample, about 98.5% were seen once. From CD4+ cells came CD45RA+ naive and CD45RA-negative memory subsets. Looked up from germline, CDR1 is MNHEY and CDR2 is SMNVEV (reference sequence). The J segment lost 3 bases and the V segment lost 5 bases, leaving 11 bases of the junction unmatched. This CDR3 has 17 amino acids. The chain joins TRBV27 to TRBJ1-2, with 11 nucleotides matching TRBD1. What was sequenced was naive CD4+ T cells sorted from blood. Subset specified: CD45RA+ positively selected. This TCR was sampled from a young man in good health. The CDR3 loop reads CASSRIPPGQGDYGYTF. CDR3 nucleotides: TGTGCCAGCAGTAGAATACCGCCGGGACAGGGGGACTATGGCTACACCTTC.